A single sample gave rise to the 30 T cell receptor beta chains below, sequenced in a study of beta chain features in type 1 diabetes. As every portion of the isolated RNA was reverse transcribed, the sequencing read expressed TCRB transcripts. Sequencing used immunoSEQ multiplex PCR; TCRdb keeps in-frame clones, though not all of them. The data hold around 400,000 clones, with roughly 12% observed a single time. Sample: naive CD4+ T cells from blood. The origin of the receptors is a young man in good health.

The V gene is TRBV18, the J gene TRBJ2-7, with 8 bases identical to TRBD1. Germline CDR1 and CDR2: KGHSH and LQKENI. The junction had 4 bases not matched to a gene; V was cut back by 3 bases and J by 3 bases. The CDR3 spans 14 residues. The CDR3: CASSPGQGDYEQYF. The DNA of the CDR3 is TGTGCCAGCTCACCTGGACAGGGTGACTACGAGCAGTACTTC. The whole variable domain, remainder taken from reference TRBV18 and TRBJ2-7, is NAGVMQNPRHLVRRRGQEARLRCSPMKGHSHVYWYRQLPEEGLKFMVYLQKENIIDESGMPKERFSAEFPKEGPSILRIQQVVRGDSAAYFCASSPGQGDYEQYFGPGTRLTVT.

J is TRBJ2-2 and V is TRBV7-2; 7 nucleotides line up with TRBD1. This CDR3 has 16 residues. V shed 4 bases and J 0 bases; nucleotides not matched to a gene: 5. Germline CDR1 is SGHTA and CDR2 is FQGNSA. The CDR3, as DNA: TGTGCCAGCAGCTCGATGGGACAGCCGAACACCGGGGAGCTGTTTTTT. As protein: CASSSMGQPNTGELFF.

In its sample, this clone was seen a few times. Other DNA sequences from this sample encode an identical CDR3 as well. The rearrangement joins TRBV9 to TRBJ2-1; 8 bases align to TRBD2. The CDR3 runs to 15 residues. Per germline, CDR1 SGDLS and CDR2 YYNGEE. Losses at the gene ends were 0 bases for V and 4 bases for J; bases not matched to a gene: 3. In DNA form, the CDR3 reads TGTGCCAGCAGCGTAGGGCTAGCGGGTTACAATGAGCAGTTCTTC. It codes for CASSVGLAGYNEQFF.

The CDR3 nucleotides are TGTGCCAGCAGCCCCCCTGCATGGAGCCCGGTCGGAGAGCAGTACTTC. This translates into CASSPPAWSPVGEQYF. V usage is TRBV28 and J usage is TRBJ2-7, with D unclear. Between the trimmed V and J ends, which lost 6 bases and 7 bases, there was a span of 25 bases. Germline lookup yields CDR1 MDHEN and CDR2 SYDVKM. The length of the CDR3 is 16 residues.

This chain links TRBV6-1 with TRBJ2-3, with TRBD2 as a possible D gene (6 bases). This CDR3 spans 16 amino acids. Germline V gene lookup returns CDR1 MNHNS and CDR2 SASEGT. V was shortened by 0 bases and J by 2 bases, with 12 bases between the two germline ends. CDR3: CASSEARRGPTDTQYF. The CDR3 coding sequence is TGTGCCAGCAGTGAAGCGCGGCGGGGACCCACAGATACGCAGTATTTT.

This clone appeared a single time. This sequence may be a read error, since a much larger clone differs from it by one base. V and J are TRBV7-3 and TRBJ2-6; TRBD1 matches 8 bases. This CDR3 is 15 amino acids long. Looked up from germline, CDR1 is SGHTA and CDR2 is FQGTGA. V lost 6 bases to trimming and J lost 2 bases; unmatched junction nucleotides: 3. The CDR3 bases are TGTGCCAGCAGTCCAGGGGGCGCTGGGGCCAACGTCCTGACTTTC. Protein: CASSPGGAGANVLTF. The entire variable domain, with the rest obtained from reference TRBV7-3 and TRBJ2-6, is as follows: GAGVSQTPSNKVTEKGKYVELRCDPISGHTALYWYRQSLGQGPEFLIYFQGTGAADDSGLPNDRFFAVRPEGSVSTLKIQRTERGDSAVYLCASSPGGAGANVLTFGAGSRLTVL.

V is TRBV15 and J is TRBJ1-2, with 7 positions matching TRBD1. The CDR3 has 15 residues. Germline V gene lookup returns CDR1 LNHNV and CDR2 YYDKDF (reference sequence). The junction had 11 bases not matched to a gene; V was cut back by 2 bases and J by 8 bases. Here the CDR3 reads CATSRFAGTAGGYTF. The CDR3 DNA follows: TGTGCCACCAGCAGATTTGCCGGGACAGCAGGCGGCTACACCTTC.

This chain links TRBV29-1 with TRBJ1-2; 10 positions agree with TRBD1. CDR1 is SQVTM and CDR2 is ANQGSEA in the germline V gene. Trimming took 4 bases from V and 8 from J; bases not matched to a gene: 13. The CDR3 totals 15 residues. CDR3 region: CSVGHIPDRGRGYTF. The CDR3 DNA is TGCAGCGTTGGACACATTCCCGACAGGGGGCGAGGCTACACCTTC.

The rearrangement joins TRBV29-1 to TRBJ2-5; D gene uncertain. The J call could be wrong; TRBJ2-7 is a better fit for the DNA end. Germline V lookup: CDR1 SQVTM, CDR2 ANQGSEA. This CDR3 has 15 residues. The CDR3 bases are TGCAGCGTTGAAGATCGAGCCGCTAGCTCCTACGAGCAGTACTTC. This encodes CSVEDRAASSYEQYF.

The chain employs TRBV14 and TRBJ2-3; TRBD2 aligns across 9 bases. Germline CDR1 and CDR2: SGHDN and FVKESK. The CDR3 sequence is 11 residues long. With 4 bases clipped from V and 12 bases from J, the junction kept 2 bases outside the gene matches. In DNA form, the CDR3 reads TGTGCCAGCAGCCGTAGCGGGAGCCAGTATTTT. Translated: CASSRSGSQYF.

The table lists this clone with a few counts. The chain couples TRBV4-2 to TRBJ1-1; D unclear. This CDR3 has 15 residues. Trimming left V 0 bases short and J 1 base short, with 9 bases between. CDR1 is LGHNA and CDR2 is YNFKEQ in the germline V gene. CDR3 residues: CASSQDLRGNTEAFF. The DNA for the CDR3 is TGTGCCAGCAGCCAAGATTTACGAGGGAACACTGAAGCTTTCTTT.

V gene TRBV5-5 combines with J gene TRBJ2-3; TRBD2 aligns across 7 bases. V shed 4 bases and J 3 bases; nucleotides not matched to a gene: 11. Germline V gene data show CDR1 as SGHKS and CDR2 as YYEKEE (reference sequence). The CDR3 contains 16 residues. The CDR3 coding sequence is TGTGCCAGCAGCCCGGGCGGGGGACCCCGGACAGATACGCAGTATTTT. This encodes CASSPGGGPRTDTQYF. Drawing the rest from reference TRBV5-5 and TRBJ2-3, the complete variable domain is DAGVTQSPTHLIKTRGQQVTLRCSPISGHKSVSWYQQVLGQGPQFIFQYYEKEERGRGNFPDRFSARQFPNYSSELNVNALLLGDSALYLCASSPGGGPRTDTQYFGPGTRLTVL.

In this sample, this clone turned up a few times. This CDR3 is also generated by other DNA sequences in the sample. Written as DNA, the CDR3 is TGTGCCAGCAGCTTATCCGGGGGACCCTACGAGCAGTACTTC. Translation: CASSLSGGPYEQYF. This chain links TRBV7-2 with TRBJ2-7, with D possibly TRBD2 on 6 matching bases. The CDR3 runs to 14 residues. Trimming stripped 2 bases from V and 2 bases from J, with 10 bases between. Looked up from germline, CDR1 is SGHTA and CDR2 is FQGNSA.

This chain connects TRBV18 to TRBJ2-2; 8 bases are a match to TRBD1. V lost 4 bases to trimming and J lost 9 bases; unmatched junction nucleotides: 4. The CDR3 is 13 residues long. CDR1 and CDR2 from the germline V gene are KGHSH and LQKENI. In DNA form, the CDR3 reads TGTGCCAGCTCACGACAGGGGTCCAGGGAGCTGTTTTTT. This sequence encodes CASSRQGSRELFF.

The gene calls are TRBV5-1 and TRBJ1-1, with 7 bases fitting TRBD1. Germline trimming cut 7 bases from V and 4 bases from J; bases unmatched to any gene: 7. CDR3 length: 13 residues. Germline lookup yields CDR1 SGHRS and CDR2 YFSETQ. The CDR3 loop is CASGRGQITEAFF. The CDR3 DNA reads TGCGCCAGCGGCAGGGGACAGATCACTGAAGCTTTCTTT.

The chain recombines TRBV4-3 with TRBJ1-2; D ambiguous. V lost 0 bases and J lost 0, with 8 bases in between. CDR3 length: 15 amino acids. Germline V gene sequence: CDR1 LGHNA, CDR2 YSLEER. The CDR3 is CASSQERATNYGYTF. The CDR3 DNA sequence: TGCGCCAGCAGCCAAGAGAGGGCGACTAACTATGGCTACACCTTC.

A remark on this clone: Other DNA sequences from this sample encode an identical CDR3 as well. V usage is TRBV18 and J usage is TRBJ2-3; D is possibly TRBD2 (5 bases). The CDR3 loop spans 14 amino acids. Germline V gene lookup returns CDR1 KGHSH and CDR2 LQKENI. Between the trimmed V and J ends, which lost 3 bases and 3 bases, there was a span of 10 bases. For the CDR3, the DNA is TGTGCCAGCTCACCTCGGACGGGGACAGATACGCAGTATTTT. The encoded protein is CASSPRTGTDTQYF.

The chain is built from TRBV5-4 and TRBJ2-5; 10 bases line up with TRBD2. This CDR3 is 16 amino acids long. The germline V gene has CDR1 SGHNT and CDR2 YYREEE (reference sequence). V was clipped by 6 bases and J by 5 bases; unmatched bases: 13. CDR3 nucleotides: TGTGCCAGCAACCAAAGAGCGGGGGGGCCAGGGGAGACCCAGTACTTC. It is translated as CASNQRAGGPGETQYF.

The chain couples TRBV5-4 to TRBJ2-1; a weak D match, TRBD1 (6 bases). The CDR3 has 12 residues. The germline V and J ends were trimmed by 1 base and 14 bases, with 13 bases remaining between them. Germline CDR1 SGHNT, CDR2 YYREEE (reference sequence). The CDR3 coding sequence is TGTGCCAGCAGCTTGCCAGCGAGGGACAAGTTCTTC. It is translated as CASSLPARDKFF.

The chain combines TRBV7-2 with TRBJ2-1; D might be TRBD1 (6 bases). The CDR3 is made up of 14 amino acids. Germline assignment: CDR1 SGHTA and CDR2 FQGNSA. V shed 10 bases and J shed 0 bases, with 13 bases lying between them. CDR3 residues: CAIARGSSYNEQFF. Here the CDR3 DNA reads TGTGCCATCGCTAGGGGGAGCTCCTACAATGAGCAGTTCTTC.

The V gene is TRBV29-1, the J gene TRBJ2-7; 14 bases align to TRBD2. CDR3 length equals 13 residues. J was trimmed by 9 bases and V by 7 bases; bases with no gene match: 8. CDR1 and CDR2 from the germline V gene are SQVTM and ANQGSEA. The CDR3 bases are TGCAGCGCCGGACTAGCGGGAGGTTCGGTGCAGTACTTC. Translating it yields CSAGLAGGSVQYF.

This clone was seen a handful of times. The rearrangement uses TRBV30 and TRBJ1-2; possibly TRBD1 for D (6 bases). Per germline, CDR1 GTSNPN and CDR2 SVGIG (reference sequence). Deletions cut 4 bases from V and 8 bases from J, with 17 bases between. The length of the CDR3 is 13 residues. CDR3 DNA sequence: TGTGCCTGGACTTCGGGACACTGGCTAGGCTACACCTTC. Translated, it gives CAWTSGHWLGYTF.

The chain couples TRBV30 to TRBJ1-5; a weak D match, TRBD1 (6 bases). Germline V CDR1 and CDR2: GTSNPN, SVGIG (reference sequence). The CDR3 covers 14 residues. Between the trimmed V and J ends, which lost 1 base and 7 bases, there was a span of 14 bases. The CDR3 sequence is CAWSEWTDRQPQHF. The CDR3 region has the DNA TGTGCCTGGAGTGAATGGACAGACCGACAGCCCCAGCATTTT.

This clone was seen more than once but under ten times. The chain employs TRBV7-2 and TRBJ1-2; D gene unclear. With 5 bases removed from V and 2 bases from J, the gap between germline ends came to 12 bases. The CDR3 has 14 amino acids. CDR1 and CDR2 from the germline V gene are SGHTA and FQGNSA. In DNA form, the CDR3 reads TGTGCCAGCAGCACAGATCCCGGCAACTATGGCTACACCTTC. Its protein product is CASSTDPGNYGYTF.

The chain couples TRBV5-1 to TRBJ1-4, with D maybe TRBD1 (6 bases). The CDR3 spans 15 residues. V was pared by 4 bases and J by 4 bases, with 14 bases between. CDR1 SGHRS and CDR2 YFSETQ come from the germline V gene. CDR3 residues: CASSVLQGNNEKLFF. CDR3 nucleotides: TGCGCCAGCAGCGTCCTCCAGGGGAATAATGAAAAACTGTTTTTT. The complete variable domain, with remaining parts taken from reference TRBV5-1 and TRBJ1-4, reads KAGVTQTPRYLIKTRGQQVTLSCSPISGHRSVSWYQQTPGQGLQFLFEYFSETQRNKGNFPGRFSGRQFSNSRSEMNVSTLELGDSALYLCASSVLQGNNEKLFFGSGTQLSVL.

This clone was counted only a few times. The chain joins TRBV5-4 to TRBJ2-1, with 13 bases that match TRBD2. CDR3 length equals 19 residues. The germline V gene encodes CDR1 SGHNT and CDR2 YYREEE (reference sequence). J was trimmed by 1 base and V by 3 bases; bases with no gene match: 10. The CDR3 reads CASSSHHPGLAGSYNEQFF. As DNA, the CDR3 is TGTGCCAGCAGCTCTCACCATCCGGGACTAGCGGGATCCTACAATGAGCAGTTCTTC.

This clone was counted ten times or more. The chain combines TRBV9 with TRBJ2-1; TRBD1 is a possible D gene (5 bases). This CDR3 is built from 12 residues. V gave up 4 bases and J gave up 4 bases, with 6 bases separating them. The germline V gene has CDR1 SGDLS and CDR2 YYNGEE. The DNA for the CDR3 is TGTGCCAGCAGCCAGGGTTACAATGAGCAGTTCTTC. This translates into CASSQGYNEQFF.

This clone turned up a few times. This rearrangement joins TRBV2 to TRBJ2-7, with 9 nucleotides matching TRBD1. From germline, CDR1 is SNHLY and CDR2 FYNNEI. J gave up 2 bases and V 8 bases, and 1 base lay outside the gene matches. This CDR3 has 12 residues. DNA of the CDR3: TGTGCCAGCCGGGACAGGGCCTACGAGCAGTACTTC. Its protein is CASRDRAYEQYF.

This chain links TRBV11-2 with TRBJ2-3; 10 positions agree with TRBD1. V was clipped by 9 bases and J by 0 bases; unmatched bases: 6. The CDR3 extends over 15 amino acids. Germline CDR1 reads SGHAT; CDR2 reads FQNNGV. The CDR3, as DNA: TGTGCCAGTGGACAGGGGGGGACTAGCACAGATACGCAGTATTTT. It is translated as CASGQGGTSTDTQYF.

This clone was recorded a few times. This chain links TRBV29-1 with TRBJ1-4; the match to TRBD1 covers 8 bases. The ends lost 5 bases at V and 5 bases at J; junction bases unmatched: 4. The germline CDR1 and CDR2 sequences are SQVTM and ANQGSEA. This CDR3 is built from 13 residues. The CDR3: CSVQWTGNEKLFF. CDR3 sequence (DNA): TGCAGCGTTCAATGGACAGGGAATGAAAAACTGTTTTTT. The full variable domain, completed using reference TRBV29-1 and TRBJ1-4, is SAVISQKPSRDICQRGTSLTIQCQVDSQVTMMFWYRQQPGQSLTLIATANQGSEATYESGFVIDKFPISRPNLTFSTLTVSNMSPEDSSIYLCSVQWTGNEKLFFGSGTQLSVL.